The next 17 T cell receptor beta chains were all read from a single sample in a study of T cells in narcolepsy. This table comes from immunoSEQ multiplex PCR, and its TCRdb copy is limited to in-frame clones, with some not included. The sample has about 22,000 clones; 70% to 90% are singletons. Sequencing input: memory (CD45RA-) CD4+ T cells from blood. Source of these receptors: a human donor in good health.

The V call is TRBV18, the J call TRBJ1-5; D ambiguous. Germline CDR1 KGHSH, CDR2 LQKENI. V was trimmed by 4 bases and J by 5 bases, leaving 9 bases between them. The CDR3 is made up of 13 amino acids. The CDR3 loop reads CASSLDIYQPQHF. The CDR3 DNA reads TGTGCCAGCTCACTCGACATTTATCAGCCCCAGCATTTT.

The chain recombines TRBV29-1 with TRBJ1-1, with D possibly matching TRBD1 (6 bases). V was cut by 5 bases and J by 5 bases, with 18 bases left in between. This CDR3 has 14 residues. CDR1 and CDR2 from the germline V gene are SQVTM and ANQGSEA. CDR3 in amino acids: CSVRGAGDVTEAFF. As DNA, the CDR3 is TGCAGCGTTCGGGGGGCTGGAGATGTAACTGAAGCTTTCTTT.

The chain joins TRBV6-5 to TRBJ2-3, with 7 bases that match TRBD1. V was pared by 6 bases and J by 4 bases, with 4 bases of the junction left unmatched. CDR3 size: 13 residues. From germline, CDR1 is MNHEY and CDR2 SVGAGI. The DNA for the CDR3 is TGTGCCAGCAGAAAAACAGGGGCAGATACGCAGTATTTT. It codes for CASRKTGADTQYF.

As DNA, the CDR3 is TGCGCCAGCAGCTTGCTGACAGACTATAATTCACCCCTCCACTTT. Translating it yields CASSLLTDYNSPLHF. V usage is TRBV5-1 and J usage is TRBJ1-6; a possible D gene is TRBD1 (5 bases). Germline lookup yields CDR1 SGHRS and CDR2 YFSETQ. V was shortened by 1 base and J by 3 bases, with 8 bases between the two germline ends. CDR3 length equals 15 residues.

V usage is TRBV7-9 and J usage is TRBJ1-3, with D unresolved. Trimming took off 6 bases at V and 0 bases at J, with 9 bases between the two ends. The CDR3 has 14 residues. Per the germline V gene, CDR1 is SEHNR and CDR2 is FQNEAQ (reference sequence). The CDR3 reads CASRKTVSGNTIYF. The CDR3 DNA follows: TGTGCCAGCAGAAAGACGGTCTCTGGAAACACCATATATTTT.

V gene TRBV19 combines with J gene TRBJ2-1, with 10 positions matching TRBD1. Germline CDR1 reads LNHDA; CDR2 reads SQIVND (reference sequence). Trimming took 5 bases from V and 2 from J; bases not matched to a gene: 3. This CDR3 has 15 amino acids. The CDR3 region is CASSEGQGPYNEQFF. The CDR3 DNA reads TGTGCCAGTAGTGAGGGACAGGGGCCCTACAATGAGCAGTTCTTC. Full variable domain (remainder filled in from reference TRBV19 and TRBJ2-1): DGGITQSPKYLFRKEGQNVTLSCEQNLNHDAMYWYRQDPGQGLRLIYYSQIVNDFQKGDIAEGYSVSREKKESFPLTVTSAQKNPTAFYLCASSEGQGPYNEQFFGPGTRLTVL.

The rearrangement links TRBV7-2 to TRBJ2-5; TRBD2 matches at 12 bases. In germline, CDR1 is SGHTA, CDR2 FQGNSA. This CDR3 region has 14 residues. The ends lost 7 bases at V and 5 bases at J; junction bases unmatched: 5. CDR3 amino acids: CASTGLAGWETQYF. In nucleotides, the CDR3 is TGTGCCAGCACTGGACTAGCGGGGTGGGAGACCCAGTACTTC.

The DNA for the CDR3 is TGTGCCAGCAGCAAGCACAGGGTGCACGAGCAGTACTTC. The encoded protein is CASSKHRVHEQYF. The chain carries TRBV21-1 and TRBJ2-7; the table assigns TRBD1, which was not confirmed against the DNA. TRBV21-1 is deemed a pseudogene. The CDR3 is 13 amino acids.

This rearrangement joins TRBV19 to TRBJ1-2, with D possibly being TRBD1 (5 bases). V lost 3 bases to trimming and J lost 6 bases, with 17 bases between them. CDR3 length: 15 amino acids. Per the germline V gene, CDR1 is LNHDA and CDR2 is SQIVND (reference sequence). The CDR3 bases are TGTGCCAGTAGTATCACGACAGCCAGTTCTCATGGCTACACCTTC. It encodes CASSITTASSHGYTF.

The table lists this clone with a count of one. This chain connects TRBV29-1 to TRBJ1-1; no clear D gene. V lost 8 bases and J lost 5, with 12 bases in between. Germline V lookup: CDR1 SQVTM, CDR2 ANQGSEA. The CDR3 is made up of 11 amino acids. The CDR3 region has the DNA TGCAGCTCCTCTAGTGGGACTGAAGCTTTCTTT. Its protein is CSSSSGTEAFF.

This clone was detected only a few times. DNA of the CDR3: TGTGCCAGCAGCCCCGGGGTGGACAGGGGCGGCTACACCTTC. Its protein is CASSPGVDRGGYTF. The gene calls are TRBV5-5 and TRBJ1-2, with TRBD1 matching over 9 bases. The CDR3 contains 14 residues. Germline V CDR1 and CDR2: SGHKS, YYEKEE (reference sequence). V gave up 4 bases and J gave up 8 bases; unmatched junction bases: 9.

This sequence joins TRBV5-1 and TRBJ2-3; D unresolved. Germline values: CDR1 SGHRS, CDR2 YFSETQ. CDR3 length: 11 amino acids. Trimming cost V 1 base and J 3 bases, with 0 bases left between them. The CDR3 DNA sequence: TGCGCCAGCAGCTTGACAGATACGCAGTATTTT. Translated, it gives CASSLTDTQYF.

V and J are TRBV7-2 and TRBJ2-1; D is possibly TRBD2 (5 bases). Per the germline V gene, CDR1 is SGHTA and CDR2 is FQGNSA. The CDR3 has 15 residues. V lost 7 bases to trimming and J lost 5 bases, with 18 bases between them. The CDR3 nucleotides read TGTGCCAGCACCCGGGAAGTGGGCGTTAACAATGAGCAGTTCTTC. This codes for CASTREVGVNNEQFF. Looking up the rest from reference TRBV7-2 and TRBJ2-1 gives the full variable domain: GAGVSQSPSNKVTEKGKDVELRCDPISGHTALYWYRQSLGQGLEFLIYFQGNSAPDKSGLPSDRFSAERTGGSVSTLTIQRTQQEDSAVYLCASTREVGVNNEQFFGPGTRLTVL.

This clone was seen only once. This sequence joins TRBV19 and TRBJ1-2, with D tentatively TRBD1 (6 bases). Germline loops: CDR1 LNHDA, CDR2 SQIVND (reference sequence). Trimming removed 9 bases from V and 5 bases from J, with 16 bases in between. CDR3 length equals 13 residues. The CDR3 here is CASRGGRVYGYTF. The DNA of the CDR3 is TGTGCCAGCCGGGGGGGCAGGGTGTATGGCTACACCTTC.

V and J are TRBV5-1 and TRBJ1-2; 7 bases align to TRBD1. The CDR3 has 15 residues. J gave up 4 bases and V 4 bases, and 10 bases lay outside the gene matches. Germline CDR1 reads SGHRS; CDR2 reads YFSETQ. CDR3 sequence: CASSPGQHHSYGYTF. In nucleotides, the CDR3 is TGCGCCAGCAGCCCGGGACAGCACCATAGCTATGGCTACACCTTC.

The chain recombines TRBV6-1 with TRBJ1-5, with D unresolved. The ends were cut back, 2 bases at V and 1 base at J, with 9 bases in the middle. The CDR3 has 15 amino acids. CDR1 is MNHNS, CDR2 SASEGT, per germline. The DNA of the CDR3 is TGTGCCAGCAGTGAAAGCTTGAGAAGCAATCAGCCCCAGCATTTT. Translation: CASSESLRSNQPQHF.

This clone came up a few times. The chain carries TRBV5-4 and TRBJ2-5, with 12 positions matching TRBD2. Germline loops: CDR1 SGHNT, CDR2 YYREEE (reference sequence). This CDR3 comprises 17 residues. With V trimmed by 4 bases and J by 5 bases, 12 bases remained unmatched. The DNA for the CDR3 is TGTGCCAGCAGCCGTCCCTTACTAGCGGGGGGTCGTGAGACCCAGTACTTC. As protein: CASSRPLLAGGRETQYF.